These T cell receptor beta chains were read from a single sample in a study of T cell responses to AZD1222 COVID-19 vaccine. The protocol was immunoSEQ multiplex PCR, while the TCRdb copy is restricted to in-frame clones and leaves out a portion. The table has roughly 170,000 clones, over 75% seen once. Sample: peripheral blood, taken on day 0 of AZD1222 vaccination. These receptors were taken from an adult in good health. The CDR3 runs from the conserved cysteine through the conserved F or W. Fields, in order: CDR3 length, V gene, J gene, D gene, clone size, CDR3 DNA, CDR3 protein. The D gene is left open where the match is weak. Part of the rows lack a size; the others show once, few, many or a class for expanded clones.

CDR3 length: 13
V gene: TRBV12-3/TRBV12-4
J gene: TRBJ1-4
D gene: TRBD1
clone size: once
CDR3 DNA: TGTGCCAGCAGTGGACAGGGTGGTGAAAAACTGTTTTTT
CDR3 protein: CASSGQGGEKLFF

CDR3 length: 16
V gene: TRBV6-1
J gene: TRBJ2-2
D gene: .
clone size: .
CDR3 DNA: TGTGCCAGCAGTGAAGCGGTTATGGCAAACACCGGGGAGCTGTTTTTT
CDR3 protein: CASSEAVMANTGELFF

CDR3 length: 15
V gene: TRBV19
J gene: TRBJ1-6
D gene: TRBD1
clone size: .
CDR3 DNA: TGTGCCAGTAGCCCTTCACAGGGGTTGAATTCACCCCTCCACTTT
CDR3 protein: CASSPSQGLNSPLHF

CDR3 length: 14
V gene: TRBV29-1
J gene: TRBJ1-4
D gene: .
clone size: once
CDR3 DNA: TGCAGCGTCGACCCCTCGGGGACAAACGAAAAACTGTTTTTT
CDR3 protein: CSVDPSGTNEKLFF

CDR3 length: 12
V gene: TRBV6-5
J gene: TRBJ2-7
D gene: .
clone size: .
CDR3 DNA: TGTGCCAGCAAGCGACAGCCCTACGAGCAGTACTTC
CDR3 protein: CASKRQPYEQYF

CDR3 length: 16
V gene: TRBV19
J gene: TRBJ1-1
D gene: .
clone size: .
CDR3 DNA: TGTGCCAGTAGTATGTGGGGGGGGCTCATGAACACTGAAGCTTTCTTT
CDR3 protein: CASSMWGGLMNTEAFF

CDR3 length: 16
V gene: TRBV9
J gene: TRBJ2-7
D gene: TRBD1
clone size: .
CDR3 DNA: TGTGCCAGCAGCGTTGAACCCGGGACAGGGGTAGGCGAGCAGTACTTC
CDR3 protein: CASSVEPGTGVGEQYF

CDR3 length: 18
V gene: TRBV19
J gene: TRBJ1-1
D gene: .
clone size: .
CDR3 DNA: TGTGCCAGTATTCCCCCCCCGAAGTTGGGCCCGGAGAACACTGAAGCTTTCTTT
CDR3 protein: CASIPPPKLGPENTEAFF

CDR3 length: 13
V gene: TRBV30
J gene: TRBJ2-5
D gene: .
clone size: .
CDR3 DNA: TGTGCCTGGAGTACTGGTGGTCAAGAGACCCAGTACTTC
CDR3 protein: CAWSTGGQETQYF

CDR3 length: 15
V gene: TRBV21-1
J gene: TRBJ2-1
D gene: .
clone size: .
CDR3 DNA: TGTGCCAGCAGCAAGGTAGCGGGAGTGTACAATGAGCAGTTCTTC
CDR3 protein: CASSKVAGVYNEQFF

CDR3 length: 13
V gene: TRBV21-1
J gene: TRBJ1-2
D gene: .
clone size: .
CDR3 DNA: TGTGCCAGCAGCAATGGAGGGCCATGGGGCTACACCTTC
CDR3 protein: CASSNGGPWGYTF

CDR3 length: 17
V gene: TRBV5-1
J gene: TRBJ1-1
D gene: TRBD1
clone size: .
CDR3 DNA: TGCGCCAGCAGTCAAACCGGGACAGGGGTTAAGAACACTGAAGCTTTCTTT
CDR3 protein: CASSQTGTGVKNTEAFF

CDR3 length: 14
V gene: TRBV27
J gene: TRBJ2-7
D gene: .
clone size: .
CDR3 DNA: TGTGCCAGCAGTTTCGCAGGCGTTAACTACGAGCAGTACTTC
CDR3 protein: CASSFAGVNYEQYF

CDR3 length: 13
V gene: TRBV18
J gene: TRBJ2-7
D gene: TRBD1
clone size: .
CDR3 DNA: TGTGCCAGCTCACAGGACAGGCTCCGCGAGCAGTACTTC
CDR3 protein: CASSQDRLREQYF

CDR3 length: 15
V gene: TRBV3-1/TRBV3-2
J gene: TRBJ1-2
D gene: .
clone size: .
CDR3 DNA: TGTGCCAGCAGCCGCGGGACTCTCCCCGTAGGCGGCTACACCTTC
CDR3 protein: CASSRGTLPVGGYTF

CDR3 length: 11
V gene: TRBV30
J gene: TRBJ1-1
D gene: .
clone size: .
CDR3 DNA: TGTGCCTGCCAGGGGAACACTGAAGCTTTCTTT
CDR3 protein: CACQGNTEAFF

CDR3 length: 15
V gene: TRBV10-1
J gene: TRBJ1-2
D gene: .
clone size: .
CDR3 DNA: TGCGCCAGCAGGAGGGACGTCTGCCCTAACTATGGCTACACCTTC
CDR3 protein: CASRRDVCPNYGYTF